These 3 T cell receptor beta chains originate from one sample sequenced in a study of blood T cell repertoires in COVID-19. Using immunoSEQ multiplex PCR, the repertoire was profiled, and TCRdb retains in-frame clones only, with some absent. This table has some 250,000 clones, more than 75% appearing once. Source material: peripheral blood. The receptors come from a woman in her thirties or forties who had recovered from COVID-19.

Comments on this clone: At one of its ends the junction is not consistent with the germline gene, which may arise from a read error. The chain combines TRBV6-2 or TRBV6-3 with TRBJ2-2; 16 nucleotides align to TRBD2. Germline assignment: CDR1 MNHEY and CDR2 SVGEGT. The CDR3 is 18 residues long. The CDR3 nucleotides are TGTGCCAGCAGTCACTCGGGACTAGCGGGAGGGGTGCCCGGGGAGCTGTTTTTT. This codes for CASSHSGLAGGVPGELFF.

V and J are TRBV29-1 and TRBJ1-2; no reliable D call. The germline V gene has CDR1 SQVTM and CDR2 ANQGSEA. The CDR3 has 13 residues. V lost 2 bases to trimming and J lost 4 bases, with 11 bases between them. CDR3 loop: CSVEPQVVYGYTF. CDR3 DNA: TGCAGCGTTGAACCCCAGGTGGTCTATGGCTACACCTTC.

The rearrangement links TRBV7-8 to TRBJ2-5; TRBD1 aligns across 10 bases. V lost 5 bases and J lost 3; bases outside the gene matches: 3. The CDR3 is 14 amino acids. Germline CDR1 SGHVS, CDR2 FQNEAQ. The CDR3 is CASSLGTGEETQYF. Written as DNA, the CDR3 is TGTGCCAGCAGCCTCGGGACAGGGGAAGAGACCCAGTACTTC.